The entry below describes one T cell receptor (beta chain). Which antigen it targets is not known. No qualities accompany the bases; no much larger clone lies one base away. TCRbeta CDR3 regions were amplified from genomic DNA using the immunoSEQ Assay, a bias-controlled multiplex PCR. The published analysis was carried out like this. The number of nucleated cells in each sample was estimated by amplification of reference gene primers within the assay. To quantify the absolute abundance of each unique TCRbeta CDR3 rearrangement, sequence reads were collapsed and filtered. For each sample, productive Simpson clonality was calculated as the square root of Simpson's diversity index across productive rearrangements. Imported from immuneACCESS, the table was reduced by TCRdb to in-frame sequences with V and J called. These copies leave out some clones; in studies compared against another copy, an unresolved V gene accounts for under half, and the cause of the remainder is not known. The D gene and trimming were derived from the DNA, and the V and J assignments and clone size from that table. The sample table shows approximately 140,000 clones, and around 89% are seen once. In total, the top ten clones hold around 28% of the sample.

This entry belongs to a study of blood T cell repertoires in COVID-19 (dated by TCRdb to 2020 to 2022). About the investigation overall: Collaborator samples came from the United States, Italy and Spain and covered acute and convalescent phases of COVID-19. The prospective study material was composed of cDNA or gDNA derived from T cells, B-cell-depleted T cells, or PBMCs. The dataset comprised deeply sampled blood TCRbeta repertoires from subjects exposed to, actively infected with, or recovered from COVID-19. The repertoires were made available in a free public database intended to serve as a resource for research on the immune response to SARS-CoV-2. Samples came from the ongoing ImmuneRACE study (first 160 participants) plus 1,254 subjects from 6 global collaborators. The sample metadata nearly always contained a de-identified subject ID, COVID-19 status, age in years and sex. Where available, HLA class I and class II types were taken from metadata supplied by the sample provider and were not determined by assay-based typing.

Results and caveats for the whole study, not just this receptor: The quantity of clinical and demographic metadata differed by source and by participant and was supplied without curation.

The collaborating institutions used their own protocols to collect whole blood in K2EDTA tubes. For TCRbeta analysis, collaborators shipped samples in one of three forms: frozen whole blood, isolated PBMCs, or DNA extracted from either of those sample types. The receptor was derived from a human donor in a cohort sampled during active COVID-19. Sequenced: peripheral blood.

The base sequence is TGCGCCAGCAGCCACATACACGCGACAGGGAGCTCCTACGAGCAGTACTTC. Its product reads: CASSHIHATGSSYEQYF. The rearranged chain carries TRBV4-3 and TRBJ2-7; the junction holds 7 bases that match TRBD1. CDR1 and CDR2 are drawn from the germline V gene: LGHNA, YSLEER. Including cysteine and phenylalanine, the CDR3 has 17 amino acids. Only the CDR3 region is kept as DNA, spanning 51 bases read in frame from base 1. Trimming leaves V shorter by 3 bases and J shorter by 0 bases, with the junction holding 11 bases beyond the gene matches.